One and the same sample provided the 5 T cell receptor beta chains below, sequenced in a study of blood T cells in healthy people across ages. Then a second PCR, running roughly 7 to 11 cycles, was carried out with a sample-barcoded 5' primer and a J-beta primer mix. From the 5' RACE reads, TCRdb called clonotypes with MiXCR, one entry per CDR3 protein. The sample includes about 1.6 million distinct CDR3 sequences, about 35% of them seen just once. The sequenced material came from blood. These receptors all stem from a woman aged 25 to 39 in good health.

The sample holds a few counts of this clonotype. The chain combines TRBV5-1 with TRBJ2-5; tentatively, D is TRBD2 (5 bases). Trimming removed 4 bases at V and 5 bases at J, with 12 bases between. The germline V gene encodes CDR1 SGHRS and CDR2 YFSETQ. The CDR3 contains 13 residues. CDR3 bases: TGCGCCAGCAGCCTCGGGAAAGGGGAGACCCAGTACTTC. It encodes CASSLGKGETQYF.

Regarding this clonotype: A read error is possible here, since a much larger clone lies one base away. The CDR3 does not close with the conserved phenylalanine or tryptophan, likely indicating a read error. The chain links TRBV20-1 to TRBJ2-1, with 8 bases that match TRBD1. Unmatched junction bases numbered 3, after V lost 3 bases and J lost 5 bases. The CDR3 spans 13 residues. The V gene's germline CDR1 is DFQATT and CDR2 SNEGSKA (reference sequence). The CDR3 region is CSASGDRHNEQFV. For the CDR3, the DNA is TGCAGTGCTAGTGGGGACAGGCACAATGAGCAGTTCGTC.

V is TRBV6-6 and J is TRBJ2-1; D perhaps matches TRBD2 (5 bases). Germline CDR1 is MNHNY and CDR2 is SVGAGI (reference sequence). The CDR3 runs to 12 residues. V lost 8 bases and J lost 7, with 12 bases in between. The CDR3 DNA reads TGTGCCAGCTCACAGCCGGGGAATGAGCAGTTCTTC. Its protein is CASSQPGNEQFF.

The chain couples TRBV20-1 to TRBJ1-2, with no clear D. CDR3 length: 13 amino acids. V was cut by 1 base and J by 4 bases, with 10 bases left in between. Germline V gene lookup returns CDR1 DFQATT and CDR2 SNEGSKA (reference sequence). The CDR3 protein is CSARVRPIYGYTF. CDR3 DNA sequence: TGCAGTGCTAGAGTGCGACCGATCTATGGCTACACCTTC.

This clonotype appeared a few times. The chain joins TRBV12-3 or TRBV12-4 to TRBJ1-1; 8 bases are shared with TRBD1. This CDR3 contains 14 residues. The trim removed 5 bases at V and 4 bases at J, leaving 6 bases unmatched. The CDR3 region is CASSIGQGGTEAFF. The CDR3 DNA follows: TGTGCCAGCAGTATCGGACAGGGTGGCACTGAAGCTTTCTTT.